The 8 T cell receptor beta chains below all came from one sample that was sequenced in a study of CD8+ T cells in alopecia areata. Investigators isolated RNA and reverse transcribed it into cDNA to act as the sequencing template. Method: immunoSEQ multiplex PCR; TCRdb's copy keeps in-frame clones and lacks some. The sample records 200,000 to 250,000 clones, around two thirds being singletons. The sample was CD4+ T cells sorted from blood, taken at week 0. The receptors derive from a human donor with alopecia areata.

The V call is TRBV5-1, the J call TRBJ2-7, with D possibly matching TRBD1 (5 bases). Germline V gene data show CDR1 as SGHRS and CDR2 as YFSETQ. V dropped 0 bases and J dropped 7 bases, with 8 bases sitting between them. There are 12 residues in the CDR3. CDR3 sequence (DNA): TGCGCCAGCAGCTTGGGACAGAATGAGCAGTACTTC. Residues: CASSLGQNEQYF.

This clone was detected only a few times. CDR3 residues: CASSLDGSYEQYF. The CDR3, as DNA: TGCGCCAGCAGCTTGGACGGATCCTACGAGCAGTACTTC. V is TRBV5-1 and J is TRBJ2-7; D unresolved. Germline V lookup: CDR1 SGHRS, CDR2 YFSETQ. V lost 0 bases and J 1 base, leaving 5 bases between the germline ends. The CDR3 is 13 residues long.

The genes are TRBV9 and TRBJ2-3; TRBD2 might be the D (5 bases). The germline V and J ends were trimmed by 3 bases and 0 bases, with 14 bases remaining between them. Looked up from germline, CDR1 is SGDLS and CDR2 is YYNGEE. The CDR3 contains 16 residues. CDR3 sequence: CASSALGGPSTDTQYF. CDR3 DNA sequence: TGTGCCAGCAGCGCCCTCGGCGGGCCCAGCACAGATACGCAGTATTTT.

This clone was seen only once. V and J are TRBV6-1 and TRBJ2-7; unclear D gene. The CDR3 has 12 amino acids. V was trimmed by 4 bases and J by 0 bases, leaving 4 bases between them. Germline V gene sequence: CDR1 MNHNS, CDR2 SASEGT. The CDR3 sequence is CASSALSYEQYF. CDR3 DNA sequence: TGTGCCAGCAGTGCCCTCTCCTACGAGCAGTACTTC.

The V call is TRBV11-2, the J call TRBJ2-5; 12 nucleotides align to TRBD2. CDR3 length: 16 residues. Trimming took 5 bases from V and 5 from J; bases not matched to a gene: 9. The germline CDR1 and CDR2 sequences are SGHAT and FQNNGV. The CDR3 DNA is TGTGCCAGCAGCATCTCGACTAGCGGGGGCTGGGAGACCCAGTACTTC. It specifies CASSISTSGGWETQYF.

The rearrangement joins TRBV7-2 to TRBJ2-5; D may match TRBD1 or TRBD2 (5 bases each). V was pared by 1 base and J by 5 bases, with 14 bases between. From germline, CDR1 is SGHTA and CDR2 FQGNSA. There are 15 residues in the CDR3. The CDR3 nucleotides read TGTGCCAGCAGCTTAGACCGGGGCGCCGGGGAGACCCAGTACTTC. Its translation is CASSLDRGAGETQYF.

CDR3 sequence reads: CASSLRAGTDTQYF. In DNA, the CDR3 is TGTGCCAGCAGCCTCCGGGCGGGCACAGATACGCAGTATTTT. The rearrangement uses TRBV7-2 and TRBJ2-3; D gene uncertain. This CDR3 has 14 residues. Germline CDR1 is SGHTA and CDR2 is FQGNSA. Trimming shortened V by 5 bases and J by 1 base, and 10 bases separated the two germline ends.

The chain employs TRBV7-9 and TRBJ1-2; no firm D call. The CDR3 extends over 13 amino acids. Germline assignment: CDR1 SEHNR and CDR2 FQNEAQ (reference sequence). V lost 3 bases, J lost 8 bases, and 13 bases lay in between. CDR3: CASSFIGMRGYTF. As DNA, the CDR3 is TGTGCCAGCAGCTTTATTGGAATGAGGGGCTACACCTTC.